This T cell receptor beta chain was recorded in a study of blood T cell repertoires in COVID-19 (dated by TCRdb to about 2020). For the study in its entirety: The collaborator samples originated in the United States, Italy and Spain and spanned the acute and convalescent phases of COVID-19. The material from the prospective study consisted of cDNA or gDNA derived from T cells, B-cell-depleted T cells, or PBMCs. Deeply sampled blood TCRbeta repertoires from subjects exposed to, actively infected with, or recovered from COVID-19 were included in the dataset. The repertoires were made available in a free public database intended to serve as a resource for research on the immune response to SARS-CoV-2. The samples were drawn from the first 160 participants of the ongoing ImmuneRACE study and from 1,254 subjects provided by 6 global collaborators. Nearly every sample came with metadata listing a de-identified subject ID, COVID-19 status, age in years and sex. Where HLA class I and class II types were available, the types were taken from metadata supplied by the sample provider, not from assay-based typing. Results the study describes overall, beyond this receptor: How much clinical and demographic metadata was included differed by source and by participant, and the metadata was provided uncurated.

The sample holds many counts of this clone. What antigen it recognizes has not been identified. Base qualities are missing; no much larger clone stands one base away. The immunoSEQ Assay, a bias-controlled multiplex PCR, was used to amplify TCRbeta CDR3 regions from genomic DNA. As for the authors' bioinformatics: Nucleated cell counts per sample were estimated from amplification of reference gene primers within the assay. To quantify the absolute abundance of each unique TCRbeta CDR3 rearrangement, sequence reads were collapsed and filtered. For each sample, productive Simpson clonality was calculated as the square root of Simpson's diversity index over productive rearrangements. Sourced from immuneACCESS, this table was stored by TCRdb with only in-frame sequences that have V and J called. A share of the clones is absent; for the studies checked, an unresolved V gene accounts for under half, and the remainder has no known explanation. V, J and clone size reflect that table, while D and trimming were determined from the DNA. The sample has roughly 250,000 clones on record, over 75% of them singletons. 8.6% of the sample rests with the top ten.

Whole blood was collected in K2EDTA tubes by collaborating institutions according to the institutions' own protocols. For TCRbeta analysis, collaborators shipped samples as frozen whole blood, isolated PBMCs, or DNA extracted from either of those sample types. The sequence was obtained from a human donor in a cohort sampled during active COVID-19. The sequencing input was peripheral blood.

The bases read TGTGCCAGTAGCCAGCGGCAGTTCAATTCACCCCTCCACTTT. It translates to CASSQRQFNSPLHF. The chain is encoded by TRBV19 joined to TRBJ1-6; a confident D gene designation cannot be given. The CDR1 and CDR2 encoded by the germline V gene (reference sequence) are LNHDA and SQIVND. From the cysteine up to the phenylalanine, the CDR3 has a length of 14 residues. The read is trimmed to its CDR3 DNA, 42 bases read in frame from base 1. V gives up 6 bases and J gives up 7 bases, and the segment between their germline ends measures 13 bases.